Below, one TCR beta chain is given with its context. Assay: immunoSEQ multiplex PCR; the TCRdb copy retains only in-frame clones and omits some. The sample has some 120,000 clones, about 88% seen once; the top ten hold more than 1.5%. The sample comes from a study of blood T cell repertoires in COVID-19. For the study at large: The origin of the acute and convalescent COVID-19 samples was the United States, Italy and Spain.

The receptor was isolated from a human donor in a cohort sampled during active COVID-19. Sequenced: peripheral blood.

The CDR3, as DNA: TGCGCCAGCAGAGGGACTCTCGGGGAGACCCAGTACTTC. Its translation: CASRGTLGETQYF. V is TRBV5-1 and J is TRBJ2-5, with D maybe TRBD2 (6 bases). CDR3 size: 13 residues. Deletions cut 5 bases from V and 5 bases from J, with 13 bases between. Per the germline V gene, CDR1 is SGHRS and CDR2 is YFSETQ.